Listed here is a single T cell receptor beta chain. Antigen specificity is unknown. Germline CDR1 LNHDA, CDR2 SQIVND (reference sequence). The CDR3 totals 13 residues. V lost 5 bases to trimming and J lost 3 bases, with 11 bases between them. This entry belongs to a study of regulatory and conventional T cells in RAG deficiency. General study findings and limits: Control T-cell subsets had markedly higher Shannon entropy and lower Simpson indices than RAG-deficient patients. Omenn patients showed >80% Treg-Tconv overlap and shorter CDR3 lengths.

Method: immunoSEQ multiplex PCR; TCRdb's copy keeps in-frame clones and lacks some. The table has tens of thousands of clones, about nine tenths seen once. The sample was also reused in another study, on regulatory T cells. Turning to that study: The primer mix had 52 TRBV and 13 TRBJ primers.

The TCR originated in a human donor in good health. Sequenced material: CD8+ T cells sorted from blood. The chain employs TRBV19 and TRBJ2-7, with a weak D call TRBD1 (5 bases). In DNA form, the CDR3 reads TGTGCCAGTAGTCTAGGACACGGCTACGAGCAGTACTTC. Encoded protein: CASSLGHGYEQYF.